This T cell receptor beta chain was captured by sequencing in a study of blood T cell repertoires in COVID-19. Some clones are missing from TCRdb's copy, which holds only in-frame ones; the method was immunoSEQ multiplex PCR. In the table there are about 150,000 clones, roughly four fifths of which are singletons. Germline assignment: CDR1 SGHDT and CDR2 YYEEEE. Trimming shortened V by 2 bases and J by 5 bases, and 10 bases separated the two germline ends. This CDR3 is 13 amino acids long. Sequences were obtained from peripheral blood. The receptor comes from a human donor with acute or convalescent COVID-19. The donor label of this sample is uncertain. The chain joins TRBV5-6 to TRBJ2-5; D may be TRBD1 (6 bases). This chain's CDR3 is CASSLPQGETQYF. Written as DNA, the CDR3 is TGTGCCAGCAGCTTACCCCAGGGGGAGACCCAGTACTTC.